This is a list of T cell receptor beta chains from one sample in a study of regulatory T cells in long-lasting Graves disease. TCRdb reprocessed the multiplex PCR reads with MiXCR, giving one entry per CDR3 protein. Among 400,000 to 650,000 distinct CDR3 sequences, roughly 15% were seen once, and the ten largest hold approximately 25%. Another study also made use of these data, one on T cells in Graves' hyperthyroidism and ophthalmopathy.

The sample was peripheral blood mononuclear cells (PBMCs), taken at new diagnosis, from a patient treated with antithyroid drugs. The source of these receptors is a woman aged 35-60 years with Graves disease. CDR3s include the opening cysteine and the closing phenylalanine or tryptophan. The D gene is left open where the match is weak. For some rows the clone size is stated as once, few or many, or as a class when expanded; others skip it.

D gene: -
clone size: -
J gene: TRBJ1-1
V gene: TRBV7-2
CDR3 DNA: TGTGCCAGCAGTTACCGACAGGAAGCTTTCTTT
CDR3 protein: CASSYRQEAFF

D gene: TRBD1
clone size: -
J gene: TRBJ1-5
V gene: TRBV7-9
CDR3 DNA: TGTGCCACACCCGGGACAGGGGGCGAAGATCAGCCCCAGCATTTT
CDR3 protein: CATPGTGGEDQPQHF

D gene: -
clone size: once
J gene: TRBJ1-1
V gene: TRBV20-1
CDR3 DNA: TGCAGTACAGGAGTGACTGAAGCTTTCTTT
CDR3 protein: CSTGVTEAFF

D gene: -
clone size: -
J gene: TRBJ2-7
V gene: TRBV5-1
CDR3 DNA: TGCGCCAGCAGCTTCTCTAGAGCCTACGAGCAGTACTTC
CDR3 protein: CASSFSRAYEQYF

D gene: -
clone size: -
J gene: TRBJ2-1
V gene: TRBV11-2
CDR3 DNA: TGTGCCAGCAGCTTAGTTGGTACCTACAATGAGCAGTTCTTC
CDR3 protein: CASSLVGTYNEQFF

D gene: TRBD1
clone size: many
J gene: TRBJ2-7
V gene: TRBV28
CDR3 DNA: TGTGCCAGCAGTGCCTGGACAGGTCTCTACGAGCAGTACTTC
CDR3 protein: CASSAWTGLYEQYF

D gene: TRBD1
clone size: -
J gene: TRBJ1-2
V gene: TRBV25-1
CDR3 DNA: TGTGCCAGCAGTGACCCGGGACAGGGAAACTATGGCTACACCTTC
CDR3 protein: CASSDPGQGNYGYTF

D gene: TRBD1
clone size: many
J gene: TRBJ2-7
V gene: TRBV9
CDR3 DNA: TGTGCCAGCAGCGGAGGGACAGCTGACTACGAGCAGTACTTC
CDR3 protein: CASSGGTADYEQYF

D gene: TRBD2
clone size: few
J gene: TRBJ2-5
V gene: TRBV7-8
CDR3 DNA: TGTGCCAGCAGCTTACGAGTAGCGGGGGGGCGGGAGACCCAGTACTTC
CDR3 protein: CASSLRVAGGRETQYF

D gene: TRBD2
clone size: many
J gene: TRBJ2-1
V gene: TRBV3-1
CDR3 DNA: TGTGCCAGCGCGGTGGCTAGCGGGGACGAGATCTTC
CDR3 protein: CASAVASGDEIF

D gene: -
clone size: -
J gene: TRBJ1-4
V gene: TRBV4-1
CDR3 DNA: TGCGCCAGCAGCCAGACCGACAGGTTAGGCCGAGCTAATGAAAAACTGTTTTTT
CDR3 protein: CASSQTDRLGRANEKLFF

D gene: TRBD1
clone size: many
J gene: TRBJ2-1
V gene: TRBV11-3
CDR3 DNA: TGTGCCAGCAGCCAGGACAGGAGCTCCTACAATGAGCAGTTCTTC
CDR3 protein: CASSQDRSSYNEQFF

D gene: -
clone size: -
J gene: TRBJ1-2
V gene: TRBV20-1
CDR3 DNA: TGCAGTGCTAGAGAAGAGGGTAACTATGGCTACACCTTC
CDR3 protein: CSAREEGNYGYTF

D gene: -
clone size: -
J gene: TRBJ2-7
V gene: TRBV6-4
CDR3 DNA: TGTGCCAGCAGCCCATCTCTTCCTTCCCCCTACGAGCAGTACTTC
CDR3 protein: CASSPSLPSPYEQYF

D gene: -
clone size: many
J gene: TRBJ2-1
V gene: TRBV3-1
CDR3 DNA: TGTGCCAGCAGAAATGGCAATGAGCAGTTCTTC
CDR3 protein: CASRNGNEQFF

D gene: -
clone size: -
J gene: TRBJ1-5
V gene: TRBV5-5
CDR3 DNA: TGTGCCAGCAAGCAGGATGGTGGCCTAAGCAATCAGCCCCAGCATTTT
CDR3 protein: CASKQDGGLSNQPQHF

D gene: TRBD2
clone size: -
J gene: TRBJ2-3
V gene: TRBV12-5
CDR3 DNA: TGTGCTAGTGGTTTGGTACGGGGGGGAGGGTCGACAGATACGCAGTATTTT
CDR3 protein: CASGLVRGGGSTDTQYF

D gene: -
clone size: -
J gene: TRBJ1-5
V gene: TRBV4-1
CDR3 DNA: TGCGCCAGCAGCCCAAGCGGGGGGAATAGCAATCAGCCCCAGCATTTT
CDR3 protein: CASSPSGGNSNQPQHF

D gene: -
clone size: many
J gene: TRBJ2-3
V gene: TRBV20-1
CDR3 DNA: TGCAGTGCTAGGGGACAATTAGCAGATACGCAGTATTTT
CDR3 protein: CSARGQLADTQYF

D gene: TRBD1
clone size: many
J gene: TRBJ1-3
V gene: TRBV6-5
CDR3 DNA: TGTGCCAGCAGTTACTCGATCCCGGGACAGGACTTCTCTGGAAACACCATATATTTT
CDR3 protein: CASSYSIPGQDFSGNTIYF

D gene: TRBD1
clone size: few
J gene: TRBJ2-7
V gene: TRBV5-1
CDR3 DNA: TGCGCCAGCACCAGGGGGTACTCCTACGAGCAGTACTTC
CDR3 protein: CASTRGYSYEQYF

D gene: -
clone size: -
J gene: TRBJ1-1
V gene: TRBV18
CDR3 DNA: TGTGCCAGCTCCACTGCGGGGAACACTGAAGCTTTCTTT
CDR3 protein: CASSTAGNTEAFF

D gene: -
clone size: many
J gene: TRBJ2-7
V gene: TRBV28
CDR3 DNA: TGTGCCAGCCTCTCCAGAGGTTCGGGCGAGCAGTACTTC
CDR3 protein: CASLSRGSGEQYF

D gene: -
clone size: many
J gene: TRBJ1-6
V gene: TRBV6-2/TRBV6-3
CDR3 DNA: TGTGCCAGCAGTTACTCGATTCCTTATAATTCACCCCTCCACTTT
CDR3 protein: CASSYSIPYNSPLHF

D gene: -
clone size: many
J gene: TRBJ2-1
V gene: TRBV11-3
CDR3 DNA: TGTGCCAGCGCCCAAGGGGGTTCCTACAATGAGCAGTTCTTC
CDR3 protein: CASAQGGSYNEQFF

D gene: -
clone size: many
J gene: TRBJ1-1
V gene: TRBV5-1
CDR3 DNA: TGCGCCAGCAGCCCGGGACCGCAAGACACTGAAGCTTTCTTT
CDR3 protein: CASSPGPQDTEAFF

D gene: TRBD2
clone size: many
J gene: TRBJ2-3
V gene: TRBV6-1
CDR3 DNA: TGTGCCAGCGGTAGACTAGCGGGGGTGACAGATACGCAGTATTTT
CDR3 protein: CASGRLAGVTDTQYF

D gene: -
clone size: few
J gene: TRBJ1-6
V gene: TRBV2
CDR3 DNA: TGTGCCAGCAGTGAAGCGGGCGGTTCACCCCTCCACTTT
CDR3 protein: CASSEAGGSPLHF

D gene: -
clone size: many
J gene: TRBJ1-3
V gene: TRBV3-1
CDR3 DNA: TGTGCCAGCAGCCAAGACAATACTGGAAACACCATATATTTT
CDR3 protein: CASSQDNTGNTIYF

D gene: -
clone size: many
J gene: TRBJ2-7
V gene: TRBV11-2
CDR3 DNA: TGTGCCAGCAGCCTAACCCCCGGGACACGGACTCACGAGCAGTACTTC
CDR3 protein: CASSLTPGTRTHEQYF

D gene: -
clone size: many
J gene: TRBJ1-2
V gene: TRBV6-2/TRBV6-3
CDR3 DNA: TGTGCCAGCAGTAACCGAGGGGGTTGGTATGGCTACACCTTC
CDR3 protein: CASSNRGGWYGYTF

D gene: -
clone size: few
J gene: TRBJ1-2
V gene: TRBV5-1
CDR3 DNA: TGCGCCAGCAGCTCCCCTACAGGAGTCTATGGCTACACCTTC
CDR3 protein: CASSSPTGVYGYTF

D gene: TRBD1
clone size: few
J gene: TRBJ1-1
V gene: TRBV18
CDR3 DNA: TGTGCCAGCTCACTCGGACCCGGGACAGCGGGTACTGAAGCTTTCTTT
CDR3 protein: CASSLGPGTAGTEAFF

D gene: -
clone size: -
J gene: TRBJ2-2
V gene: TRBV5-6
CDR3 DNA: TGTGCCAGCAGCCAAATACTGGGAACGGGTTCGAACACCGGGGAGCTGTTTTTT
CDR3 protein: CASSQILGTGSNTGELFF

D gene: -
clone size: many
J gene: TRBJ2-7
V gene: TRBV5-8
CDR3 DNA: TGTGCCAGCAACGGACCGGGGGACACCTACGAGCAGTACTTC
CDR3 protein: CASNGPGDTYEQYF

D gene: -
clone size: -
J gene: TRBJ2-1
V gene: TRBV7-7
CDR3 DNA: TGTGCCAGCAGCCATCCCTGCGGGGTTCCCTCTTACAATGAGCAGTTCTTC
CDR3 protein: CASSHPCGVPSYNEQFF

D gene: -
clone size: many
J gene: TRBJ2-2
V gene: TRBV11-2
CDR3 DNA: TGTGCCAGCAGCTTGCGCCCCCAGGACACCGGGGAGCTGTTTTTT
CDR3 protein: CASSLRPQDTGELFF

D gene: TRBD2
clone size: -
J gene: TRBJ2-3
V gene: TRBV19
CDR3 DNA: TGTGCCAGTAGACGGACTAGCGGGGACACAGATACGCAGTATTTT
CDR3 protein: CASRRTSGDTDTQYF

D gene: -
clone size: -
J gene: TRBJ2-1
V gene: TRBV9
CDR3 DNA: TGTGCCAGCAGCCCCACCATGGGAAATGAGCAGTTCTTC
CDR3 protein: CASSPTMGNEQFF

D gene: -
clone size: many
J gene: TRBJ2-7
V gene: TRBV30
CDR3 DNA: TGTGCCTGGTCAGCATCCCCCTACGAGCAGTACTTC
CDR3 protein: CAWSASPYEQYF

D gene: TRBD2
clone size: many
J gene: TRBJ2-1
V gene: TRBV2
CDR3 DNA: TGTGCCAGCAAACTAGCGGGGAGCATCTCCTACAATGAGCAGTTCTTC
CDR3 protein: CASKLAGSISYNEQFF

D gene: TRBD2
clone size: -
J gene: TRBJ2-5
V gene: TRBV28
CDR3 DNA: TGTGCCAGCAGTTTAGGCGGGGGGGAACAAGAGACCCAGTACTTC
CDR3 protein: CASSLGGGEQETQYF

D gene: -
clone size: -
J gene: TRBJ2-1
V gene: TRBV2
CDR3 DNA: TGTGCCAGCAGTGTGGGCTTATCGTCGGCTGAGCAGTTCTTC
CDR3 protein: CASSVGLSSAEQFF

D gene: TRBD1
clone size: many
J gene: TRBJ1-1
V gene: TRBV13
CDR3 DNA: TGTGCCAGCAGCTTGACAGGGGGAGGTCTGACGAGTGATGCTTTCTTT
CDR3 protein: CASSLTGGGLTSDAFF

D gene: -
clone size: -
J gene: TRBJ1-4
V gene: TRBV29-1
CDR3 DNA: TGCAGCGTAGTTATCGGGGGTGCAACTAATGAAAAACTGTTTTTT
CDR3 protein: CSVVIGGATNEKLFF

D gene: TRBD2
clone size: many
J gene: TRBJ2-1
V gene: TRBV6-1
CDR3 DNA: TGTGCCAGCAGAGGCGGGGGGGACAATGAGCAGTTCTTC
CDR3 protein: CASRGGGDNEQFF

D gene: -
clone size: -
J gene: TRBJ1-5
V gene: TRBV7-6
CDR3 DNA: TGTGCCAGCAGCTTAGACAGTTACGGGCCCCAGCATTTT
CDR3 protein: CASSLDSYGPQHF

D gene: TRBD1
clone size: -
J gene: TRBJ1-5
V gene: TRBV4-1
CDR3 DNA: TGCGCCAGCAGCCAAGCCTGGAGGGGGCGAGATCAGCCCCAGCATTTT
CDR3 protein: CASSQAWRGRDQPQHF